What follows describes a single T cell receptor (beta chain). The sample originates from a study of T-cell memory formation after mild COVID-19. TCRdb fed the 5' RACE reads into MiXCR, producing one record per CDR3 protein. In the table there are roughly 560,000 distinct CDR3 sequences, about a fifth of which are singletons. The V end was cut by 9 bases, the J end by 0 bases, with 4 bases between. The CDR3 has 11 residues. Germline V lookup: CDR1 KGHDR, CDR2 SFDVKD. The clonotype was recovered from an adult woman who had mild COVID-19 (a few samples of this study predate the infection). Cell type and time point are not known. The specimen sequenced was PBMCs or a T cell subset sorted from them (not recorded which). The V call is TRBV24-1, the J call TRBJ2-5; D is ambiguous. The CDR3 DNA reads TGTGCCACCGGGGACCAAGAGACCCAGTACTTC. It is translated as CATGDQETQYF.